This entry lists 31 T cell receptor beta chains sequenced from one sample in a study of T cell responses to AZD1222 COVID-19 vaccine. Profiling relied on immunoSEQ multiplex PCR, and the TCRdb table lists in-frame clones only, not all of them. The profile shows 100,000 to 150,000 clones, about 89% of them singletons. This specimen consisted of peripheral blood, obtained on day 0 of AZD1222 vaccination. These receptors all stem from an adult in good health.

The gene calls are TRBV3-1 (or the pseudogene TRBV3-2) and TRBJ1-4, with D unclear. Per the germline V gene, CDR1 is LGHDT and CDR2 is YNNKEL (reference sequence). Trimming shortened V by 4 bases and J by 4 bases, and 10 bases separated the two germline ends. CDR3 size: 14 residues. The CDR3 sequence is CASSPVENNEKLFF. The CDR3 DNA follows: TGTGCCAGCAGCCCCGTGGAAAATAATGAAAAACTGTTTTTT.

The chain carries TRBV4-3 and TRBJ2-7, with TRBD2 identical over 7 bases. The CDR3 has 16 residues. Germline V gene lookup returns CDR1 LGHNA and CDR2 YSLEER. V gave up 0 bases and J gave up 4 bases; unmatched junction bases: 9. The CDR3 nucleotides read TGCGCCAGCAGCCAAGATGGGGGGGGAGTTGGATACGAGCAGTACTTC. This sequence encodes CASSQDGGGVGYEQYF.

This chain connects TRBV2 to TRBJ2-7; 8 nucleotides match TRBD1. The CDR3 is made up of 14 amino acids. Trimming took 4 bases from V and 6 from J; bases not matched to a gene: 8. In germline, CDR1 is SNHLY, CDR2 FYNNEI. Here the CDR3 reads CASSADRAPSEQYF. The DNA of the CDR3 is TGTGCCAGCAGTGCGGACAGGGCCCCGTCCGAGCAGTACTTC.

The rearrangement uses TRBV18 and TRBJ2-1; TRBD1 or TRBD2 may be the D gene (5 bases each). There are 15 residues in the CDR3. Germline CDR1 KGHSH, CDR2 LQKENI. Between the trimmed V and J ends, which lost 6 bases and 9 bases, there was a span of 21 bases. The CDR3 sequence: CASSRGAYPAGEQFF. The CDR3 bases are TGTGCCAGCTCGAGGGGCGCTTACCCCGCGGGTGAGCAGTTCTTC.

In this sample, this clone turned up a few times. For the CDR3, the DNA is TGTGCCAGCAGCGTAACTTCGGGCAGAGAGAACACTGAAGCTTTCTTT. Its protein product is CASSVTSGRENTEAFF. This chain uses TRBV9 with TRBJ1-1; D is uncertain. Germline CDR1 SGDLS, CDR2 YYNGEE. CDR3 length: 16 amino acids. V was shortened by 1 base and J by 1 base, with 14 bases between the two germline ends.

This chain connects TRBV5-1 to TRBJ2-5; D possibly matches TRBD1 or TRBD2 (6 bases each). Germline V CDR1 and CDR2: SGHRS, YFSETQ. Trimming pared 7 bases from V and 4 bases from J, leaving 20 bases between. This CDR3 contains 15 residues. The CDR3, as DNA: TGCGCCAGCCTCCGCGGGGCAGGGGAAACAGAGACCCAGTACTTC. Translated: CASLRGAGETETQYF. The complete variable domain, with remaining parts taken from reference TRBV5-1 and TRBJ2-5, reads KAGVTQTPRYLIKTRGQQVTLSCSPISGHRSVSWYQQTPGQGLQFLFEYFSETQRNKGNFPGRFSGRQFSNSRSEMNVSTLELGDSALYLCASLRGAGETETQYFGPGTRLLVL.

The rearrangement joins TRBV5-6 to TRBJ2-2; no firm D call. V shed 4 bases and J shed 5 bases, with 12 bases lying between them. The CDR3 loop spans 14 amino acids. Germline CDR1 SGHDT, CDR2 YYEEEE. Here the CDR3 DNA reads TGTGCCAGCAGCGATGGCGTACAAACCGGGGAGCTGTTTTTT. Translated, it gives CASSDGVQTGELFF.

The chain couples TRBV2 to TRBJ1-4; D gene ambiguous. Germline CDR1 SNHLY, CDR2 FYNNEI. The CDR3 extends over 12 amino acids. V lost 3 bases, J lost 8 bases, and 7 bases lay in between. The CDR3 DNA is TGTGCCAGCAGTGAGTTCAGGGAAAAACTGTTTTTT. It codes for CASSEFREKLFF.

The gene calls are TRBV3-1 (or the pseudogene TRBV3-2) and TRBJ1-6, with a tentative D call TRBD1 (6 bases). The germline V gene has CDR1 LGHDT and CDR2 YNNKEL (reference sequence). Trimming cost V 1 base and J 9 bases, with 7 bases left between them. The CDR3 runs 13 residues. CDR3 DNA: TGTGCCAGCAGCCAAGTAGGGGGTTCACCCCTCCACTTT. It encodes CASSQVGGSPLHF.

This chain links TRBV27 with TRBJ2-2; the D gene is possibly TRBD2 (6 bases). CDR3 size: 15 residues. Germline assignment: CDR1 MNHEY and CDR2 SMNVEV (reference sequence). Between the trimmed V and J ends, which lost 3 bases and 2 bases, there was a span of 10 bases. DNA of the CDR3: TGTGCCAGCAGTTTGTCCGGGAGAAACACCGGGGAGCTGTTTTTT. This translates into CASSLSGRNTGELFF.

This rearrangement joins TRBV27 to TRBJ2-7; D call uncertain. Germline assignment: CDR1 MNHEY and CDR2 SMNVEV (reference sequence). The CDR3 consists of 13 residues. The V and J ends lost 5 bases and 2 bases respectively, with 10 bases between them. The CDR3 loop reads CASSKERTYEQYF. DNA of the CDR3: TGTGCCAGCAGTAAGGAAAGGACCTACGAGCAGTACTTC.

V gene TRBV11-3 combines with J gene TRBJ1-1, with TRBD1 matching over 7 bases. V gave up 4 bases and J gave up 1 base; unmatched junction bases: 6. This CDR3 comprises 15 residues. The germline gives CDR1 SGHNT, CDR2 YENEEA. The CDR3 coding sequence is TGTGCCAGCAGCTCCCGACAGGGCGAGAACACTGAAGCTTTCTTT. It encodes CASSSRQGENTEAFF.

The chain has TRBV30 and TRBJ2-1, with TRBD2 matching 9 bases. Trimming cost V 6 bases and J 3 bases; bases outside gene matches: 3. The CDR3 runs to 13 residues. CDR1 is GTSNPN and CDR2 is SVGIG in the germline V gene (reference sequence). Here the CDR3 reads CACSSGIYNEQFF. CDR3 nucleotides: TGTGCCTGCTCTAGCGGGATCTACAATGAGCAGTTCTTC.

The CDR3 here is CASSQVGNSPLHF. The CDR3 DNA is TGTGCCAGCAGCCAAGTGGGTAATTCACCCCTCCACTTT. The J gene is TRBJ1-6, the V gene TRBV3-1 (or the pseudogene TRBV3-2); no firm D call. The V gene's germline CDR1 is LGHDT and CDR2 YNNKEL (reference sequence). V was pared by 1 base and J by 6 bases, with 4 bases between. The CDR3 is made up of 13 amino acids.

This clone was found once. The sample holds other DNA sequences that translate to the same CDR3. The CDR3: CASSTQGNQPQHF. The CDR3 nucleotides read TGTGCCAGTAGTACACAGGGAAATCAGCCCCAGCATTTT. This chain joins TRBV19 and TRBJ1-5, with D possibly being TRBD1 (6 bases). The CDR3 runs 13 residues. Trimming shortened V by 4 bases and J by 4 bases, and 8 bases separated the two germline ends. CDR1 is LNHDA and CDR2 is SQIVND in the germline V gene (reference sequence).

This chain links TRBV24-1 with TRBJ2-5; D unresolved. The germline gives CDR1 KGHDR, CDR2 SFDVKD. Trimming took off 1 base at V and 5 bases at J, with 10 bases between the two ends. The CDR3 totals 14 residues. In DNA form, the CDR3 reads TGTGCCACCAGTGATTTTAGGCACGGGGAGACCCAGTACTTC. It specifies CATSDFRHGETQYF.

This sequence joins TRBV7-8 and TRBJ1-6; 7 bases agree with TRBD1. Germline loops: CDR1 SGHVS, CDR2 FQNEAQ. The CDR3 length is 15 residues. V shed 6 bases and J 7 bases; nucleotides not matched to a gene: 9. CDR3 DNA sequence: TGTGCCAGCAGTCAAACAGGGGTAGGAAATTCACCCCTCCACTTT. Translating gives CASSQTGVGNSPLHF. The full variable domain, in which reference TRBV7-8 and TRBJ1-6 provide the parts outside the CDR3, is GAGVSQSPRYKVAKRGQDVALRCDPISGHVSLFWYQQALGQGPEFLTYFQNEAQLDKSGLPSDRFFAERPEGSVSTLKIQRTQQEDSAVYLCASSQTGVGNSPLHFGNGTRLTVT.

This chain joins TRBV18 and TRBJ1-2; D is possibly TRBD1 (6 bases). The germline gives CDR1 KGHSH, CDR2 LQKENI. The CDR3 totals 15 residues. The V gene lost 3 bases and the J gene lost 4 bases, with 15 bases spanning the gap. CDR3 loop: CASSPRDTRIYGYTF. The DNA for the CDR3 is TGTGCCAGCTCACCCAGGGACACCCGGATCTATGGCTACACCTTC.

This clone is a singleton in its sample. This chain connects TRBV30 to TRBJ1-5, with D perhaps matching TRBD1 (6 bases). Germline assignment: CDR1 GTSNPN and CDR2 SVGIG (reference sequence). V was clipped by 0 bases and J by 7 bases, with 16 bases between them. The CDR3 is made up of 15 amino acids. This chain's CDR3 is CAWSVDGQGRQPQHF. CDR3 bases: TGTGCCTGGAGTGTTGACGGCCAGGGGAGGCAGCCCCAGCATTTT.

The rearrangement joins TRBV10-2 to TRBJ2-1; 10 nucleotides agree with TRBD2. Germline assignment: CDR1 WSHSY and CDR2 SAAADI. Trimming at V came to 5 bases and at J to 6 bases, leaving 10 bases not matched to a gene. The CDR3 runs to 16 residues. The CDR3 nucleotides are TGCGCCAGCAGTTTCCTAGCGGGAGAAGTTGGCAATGAGCAGTTCTTC. This sequence encodes CASSFLAGEVGNEQFF.

The chain is built from TRBV6-6 and TRBJ2-3; 8 bases line up with TRBD1. The CDR3 covers 15 residues. V trimming: 6 bases; J trimming: 4 bases; junction bases outside the gene matches: 9. CDR1 and CDR2 from the germline V gene are MNHNY and SVGAGI (reference sequence). CDR3 region: CASSRGTGISDTQYF. The CDR3 DNA reads as TGTGCCAGCAGCCGCGGGACAGGTATTTCAGATACGCAGTATTTT.

In its sample, this clone was seen once. J is TRBJ2-3 and V is TRBV9; D is possibly TRBD2 (6 bases). V was shortened by 3 bases and J by 2 bases, with 25 bases between the two germline ends. Germline-derived CDR1 and CDR2 are SGDLS and YYNGEE. CDR3 length equals 19 residues. The chain's CDR3 is CASSGRDSAPARPTDTQYF. CDR3 sequence (DNA): TGTGCCAGCAGCGGGCGGGACTCGGCTCCAGCCAGACCCACAGATACGCAGTATTTT. Supplemented by reference TRBV9 and TRBJ2-3, the full variable domain reads DSGVTQTPKHLITATGQRVTLRCSPRSGDLSVYWYQQSLDQGLQFLIQYYNGEERAKGNILERFSAQQFPDLHSELNLSSLELGDSALYFCASSGRDSAPARPTDTQYFGPGTRLTVL.

The V and J genes are TRBV29-1 and TRBJ2-1; 10 bases map to TRBD1. V gave up 4 bases and J gave up 7 bases; unmatched junction bases: 13. This CDR3 is 16 amino acids long. Germline CDR1 is SQVTM and CDR2 is ANQGSEA. The CDR3 nucleotides read TGCAGCGTTGTGGGGGTTGTGGGACAGGGGTTTAATGAGCAGTTCTTC. Translated: CSVVGVVGQGFNEQFF.

The genes are TRBV27 and TRBJ1-1; perhaps TRBD1 as D (6 bases). The V end was cut by 3 bases, the J end by 1 base, with 15 bases between. CDR1 is MNHEY and CDR2 is SMNVEV in the germline V gene (reference sequence). This CDR3 comprises 16 residues. CDR3 protein: CASSFSSGHKNTEAFF. CDR3 bases: TGTGCCAGCAGTTTCTCATCGGGACACAAGAACACTGAAGCTTTCTTT.

The V and J genes are TRBV20-1 and TRBJ1-6, with 7 nucleotides matching TRBD1. Germline V gene lookup returns CDR1 DFQATT and CDR2 SNEGSKA (reference sequence). The CDR3 is 15 residues long. J lost 7 bases, V lost 3 bases, and 9 bases had no gene match. In DNA, the CDR3 is TGCAGTGCTAGTTTTTCGGGACAGACCAATTCACCCCTCCACTTT. It yields the protein CSASFSGQTNSPLHF.

The DNA for the CDR3 is TGTGCCAGCAGCCAATCGATGGCCAGGGCTGGAAACACCATATATTTT. Its translation is CASSQSMARAGNTIYF. The chain employs TRBV16 and TRBJ1-3, with a possible D match to TRBD1 (5 bases). The CDR3 consists of 16 residues. V shed 0 bases and J shed 2 bases, with 11 bases lying between them. CDR1 and CDR2 from the germline V gene are KGHSY and FQNENV.

This rearrangement joins TRBV27 to TRBJ1-3; TRBD1 aligns across 7 bases. In germline, CDR1 is MNHEY, CDR2 SMNVEV (reference sequence). The CDR3 is made up of 18 amino acids. After removal of 5 bases from V and 0 bases from J, the junction contained 13 bases not matched to a gene. In DNA form, the CDR3 reads TGTGCCAGCAGTCCGACCTTTTCGACAGGGAGCTCTGGAAACACCATATATTTT. Its translation: CASSPTFSTGSSGNTIYF.

The rearrangement uses TRBV18 and TRBJ1-1, with D perhaps matching TRBD1 (5 bases). This CDR3 contains 15 residues. Germline CDR1 reads KGHSH; CDR2 reads LQKENI. Trimming pared 2 bases from V and 5 bases from J, leaving 15 bases between. In DNA, the CDR3 is TGTGCCAGCTCACCAGGGGGTTACTCGTATACTGAAGCTTTCTTT. As protein: CASSPGGYSYTEAFF.

V is TRBV11-2 and J is TRBJ2-2; perhaps TRBD2 as D (5 bases). Trimming stripped 1 base from V and 5 bases from J, with 11 bases between. Germline-derived CDR1 and CDR2 are SGHAT and FQNNGV. The CDR3 has 15 residues. CDR3 sequence: CASSLGGLQTGELFF. The CDR3 coding sequence is TGTGCCAGCAGCTTAGGAGGACTGCAGACCGGGGAGCTGTTTTTT.

The V gene is TRBV6-5, the J gene TRBJ1-1; 7 bases map to TRBD1. V was pared by 2 bases and J by 6 bases, with 9 bases of the junction left unmatched. This CDR3 is 15 amino acids long. Germline CDR1 reads MNHEY; CDR2 reads SVGAGI. The CDR3 coding sequence is TGTGCCAGCAGTTACCGGACAGGACGAAGCGCTGAAGCTTTCTTT. It yields the protein CASSYRTGRSAEAFF.

This rearrangement joins TRBV6-5 to TRBJ2-3, with D hard to call. Trimming took 6 bases from V and 11 from J, leaving 12 bases between them. Germline lookup yields CDR1 MNHEY and CDR2 SVGAGI. The CDR3 contains 11 residues. CDR3 sequence reads: CASSQSIGQYF. The CDR3 coding sequence is TGTGCCAGCAGCCAATCTATCGGGCAGTATTTT.